The clone carrying this T cell receptor beta chain has just one count. The sample originates from a study of T cell responses to AZD1222 COVID-19 vaccine. Some clones are missing from TCRdb's copy, which holds only in-frame ones; the method was immunoSEQ multiplex PCR. The data hold about 120,000 clones, with 70% to 90% observed a single time. Trimming cost V 1 base and J 9 bases; bases outside gene matches: 7. Germline V gives CDR1 LGHNA, CDR2 YSLEER. The CDR3 runs to 15 residues. The material was peripheral blood, obtained on day 0 of AZD1222 vaccination. This sequence joins TRBV4-3 and TRBJ1-5; 9 bases are shared with TRBD1. This clonotype was obtained from an adult in good health. CDR3 in amino acids: CASSQGDRARWPQHF. CDR3 DNA sequence: TGCGCCAGCAGCCAAGGGGACAGGGCCCGATGGCCCCAGCATTTT.